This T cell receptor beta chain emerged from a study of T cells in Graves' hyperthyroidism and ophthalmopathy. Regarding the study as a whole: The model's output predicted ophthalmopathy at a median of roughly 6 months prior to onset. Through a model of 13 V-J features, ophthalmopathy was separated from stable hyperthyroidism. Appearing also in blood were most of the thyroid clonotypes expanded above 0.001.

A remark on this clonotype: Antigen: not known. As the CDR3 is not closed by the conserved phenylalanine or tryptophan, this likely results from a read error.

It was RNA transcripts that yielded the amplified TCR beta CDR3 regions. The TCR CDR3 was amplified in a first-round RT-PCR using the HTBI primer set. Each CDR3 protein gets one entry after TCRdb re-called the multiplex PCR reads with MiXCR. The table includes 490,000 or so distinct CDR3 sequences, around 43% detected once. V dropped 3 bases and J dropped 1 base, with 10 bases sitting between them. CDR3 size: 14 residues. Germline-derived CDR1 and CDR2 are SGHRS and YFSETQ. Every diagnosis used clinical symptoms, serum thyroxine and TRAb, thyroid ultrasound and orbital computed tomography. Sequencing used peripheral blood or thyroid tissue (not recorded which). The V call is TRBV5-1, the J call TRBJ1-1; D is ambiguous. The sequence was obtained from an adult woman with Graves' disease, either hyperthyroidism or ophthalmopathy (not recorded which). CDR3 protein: CASSSSLGNTEAFS. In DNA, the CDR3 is TGCGCCAGCAGCTCTTCGTTGGGGAACACTGAAGCTTTCTCT.